This is a list of T cell receptor beta chains from one sample in a study of OX40 agonist ivuxolimab in advanced cancers. Sequencing used immunoSEQ multiplex PCR; TCRdb keeps in-frame clones, though not all of them. Of 70,000 or so clones in the sample, approximately 90% were seen once. The sequences come from CD4+ or CD8+ T cells sorted from blood, collected in a trial of the OX40 agonist ivuxolimab. These receptors were obtained from an adult with an advanced solid tumor such as melanoma, head and neck, liver or kidney cancer. The CDR3 runs from the conserved cysteine through the conserved F or W. D genes are given only for firm matches. Only part of the rows carry a size: once, few, many, or a class if the clone is expanded.

D gene: .
V gene: TRBV10-3
clone size: .
J gene: TRBJ1-2
CDR3 DNA: TGTGCCATCAGTGACCAGGAATATGGCTACACCTTC
CDR3 protein: CAISDQEYGYTF

D gene: TRBD2
V gene: TRBV18
clone size: once
J gene: TRBJ2-1
CDR3 DNA: TGTGCCAGCTCACCTGGGACTAATATCTATGAGCAGTTCTTC
CDR3 protein: CASSPGTNIYEQFF

D gene: .
V gene: TRBV28
clone size: .
J gene: TRBJ1-2
CDR3 DNA: TGTGCCAGCAGTTTAAGGGCCCTCTATGGCTACACCTTC
CDR3 protein: CASSLRALYGYTF

D gene: TRBD1
V gene: TRBV18
clone size: .
J gene: TRBJ1-1
CDR3 DNA: TGTGCCAGCTCATCGGCCGGGGGACAGGAAGCTTTCTTT
CDR3 protein: CASSSAGGQEAFF

D gene: .
V gene: TRBV11-3
clone size: .
J gene: TRBJ2-1
CDR3 DNA: TGTGCCAGCAGTCCCGACAGGCAAAGGGACAATGAGCAGTTCTTC
CDR3 protein: CASSPDRQRDNEQFF

D gene: .
V gene: TRBV5-6
clone size: .
J gene: TRBJ2-4
CDR3 DNA: TGTGCCAGCAGCACCCCTCCCGGGGCACCACTAGCCAAAAACATTCAGTACTTC
CDR3 protein: CASSTPPGAPLAKNIQYF

D gene: .
V gene: TRBV11-2
clone size: .
J gene: TRBJ2-3
CDR3 DNA: TGTGCCAGCAGCTTAGAAGGGGACTCCACAGATACGCAGTATTTT
CDR3 protein: CASSLEGDSTDTQYF

D gene: .
V gene: TRBV28
clone size: .
J gene: TRBJ1-2
CDR3 DNA: TGTGCCAGCCTATCAGGGGTGAACAACTATGGCTACACCTTC
CDR3 protein: CASLSGVNNYGYTF

D gene: .
V gene: TRBV13
clone size: .
J gene: TRBJ2-7
CDR3 DNA: TGTGCCAGCAGCCCAGCTGGGGGACTCTCCTACGAGCAGTACTTC
CDR3 protein: CASSPAGGLSYEQYF

D gene: .
V gene: TRBV18
clone size: .
J gene: TRBJ1-2
CDR3 DNA: TGTGCCAGCTCACCACAGGGGAATGGCTACACCTTC
CDR3 protein: CASSPQGNGYTF

D gene: TRBD1
V gene: TRBV5-4
clone size: .
J gene: TRBJ2-7
CDR3 DNA: TGTGCCAGCAGCCCAAACGGGGGGACAGGGTATGAAGAGCAGTACTTC
CDR3 protein: CASSPNGGTGYEEQYF

D gene: TRBD1
V gene: TRBV30
clone size: .
J gene: TRBJ1-2
CDR3 DNA: TGTGCCTGGAGACATAACGCCGGGACAGCGAGCTATGGCTACACCTTC
CDR3 protein: CAWRHNAGTASYGYTF

D gene: TRBD1
V gene: TRBV7-6
clone size: .
J gene: TRBJ2-5
CDR3 DNA: TGTGCCAGCAGCGGCGGGACAGGGGGCTGGCAAGAGACCCAGTACTTC
CDR3 protein: CASSGGTGGWQETQYF

D gene: TRBD1
V gene: TRBV19
clone size: .
J gene: TRBJ1-2
CDR3 DNA: TGTGCCAGTAGAGAGACAGGGGGCTATGGCTACACCTTC
CDR3 protein: CASRETGGYGYTF

D gene: .
V gene: TRBV7-9
clone size: .
J gene: TRBJ1-2
CDR3 DNA: TGTGCCAGCAGCTTGACCGGGGCCCAAGAACTTAACTATGGCTACACCTTC
CDR3 protein: CASSLTGAQELNYGYTF

D gene: .
V gene: TRBV6-9
clone size: .
J gene: TRBJ1-6
CDR3 DNA: TGTGCCAGCCAAGAGAAGGGGTCAACGGCACCCCTCCACTTT
CDR3 protein: CASQEKGSTAPLHF

D gene: .
V gene: TRBV5-4
clone size: few
J gene: TRBJ2-5
CDR3 DNA: TGTGCCAGCGCCCCGGGTGGGAACCAAGAGACCCAGTACTTC
CDR3 protein: CASAPGGNQETQYF

D gene: .
V gene: TRBV6-6
clone size: .
J gene: TRBJ1-2
CDR3 DNA: TGTGCCAGCAGTGATCAGGGTGGTGGCTACACCTTC
CDR3 protein: CASSDQGGGYTF

D gene: .
V gene: TRBV28
clone size: many
J gene: TRBJ1-2
CDR3 DNA: TGTGCCAGCAGTTTTCTTCAGGGAAGCTATGGCTACACCTTC
CDR3 protein: CASSFLQGSYGYTF

D gene: .
V gene: TRBV4-1
clone size: .
J gene: TRBJ1-2
CDR3 DNA: TGCGCCAGCAGCCAAGATAGGGGCAGTGACTATGGCTACACCTTC
CDR3 protein: CASSQDRGSDYGYTF

D gene: .
V gene: TRBV5-1
clone size: .
J gene: TRBJ1-4
CDR3 DNA: TGCGCCAGCAGCCCTGGGCGGGGGACTGCAACTAATGAAAAACTGTTTTTT
CDR3 protein: CASSPGRGTATNEKLFF

D gene: .
V gene: TRBV7-9
clone size: .
J gene: TRBJ1-1
CDR3 DNA: TGTGCCAGCAGCTCCCTTGGAGATATGAACACTGAAGCTTTCTTT
CDR3 protein: CASSSLGDMNTEAFF

D gene: TRBD2
V gene: TRBV10-3
clone size: .
J gene: TRBJ2-3
CDR3 DNA: TGTGCCATCAGTGAACTAGCGGGAGGCGCGGATACGCAGTATTTT
CDR3 protein: CAISELAGGADTQYF

D gene: .
V gene: TRBV19
clone size: .
J gene: TRBJ2-1
CDR3 DNA: TGTGCCAGTAGTATAGCCGGGGACAATGAGCAGTTCTTC
CDR3 protein: CASSIAGDNEQFF

D gene: TRBD2
V gene: TRBV7-3
clone size: once
J gene: TRBJ2-3
CDR3 DNA: TGTGCCAGCAGCTCGGAGGGGAGGGGCACAGATACGCAGTATTTT
CDR3 protein: CASSSEGRGTDTQYF

D gene: .
V gene: TRBV29-1
clone size: once
J gene: TRBJ1-6
CDR3 DNA: TGCAGCGTTGAAGCCAGGCGTCGGGGGGACATTAATTCACCCCTCCACTTT
CDR3 protein: CSVEARRRGDINSPLHF

D gene: .
V gene: TRBV2
clone size: .
J gene: TRBJ1-3
CDR3 DNA: TGTGCCAGCAGGCAGAACGGGGCTAACACCATATATTTT
CDR3 protein: CASRQNGANTIYF

D gene: TRBD1
V gene: TRBV5-1
clone size: .
J gene: TRBJ2-2
CDR3 DNA: TGCGCCAGCAGCTTGGGACAGGGCTCCGGGGAGCTGTTTTTT
CDR3 protein: CASSLGQGSGELFF

D gene: .
V gene: TRBV7-8
clone size: .
J gene: TRBJ1-5
CDR3 DNA: TGTGCCAGCAGCTTAGCAGGAAGGGGTCCTACGTCCCAGCATTTT
CDR3 protein: CASSLAGRGPTSQHF

D gene: .
V gene: TRBV13
clone size: .
J gene: TRBJ2-1
CDR3 DNA: TGTGCCAGCACCCTCCAACTGGGGAATGAGCAGTTCTTC
CDR3 protein: CASTLQLGNEQFF

D gene: TRBD1
V gene: TRBV5-4
clone size: .
J gene: TRBJ1-2
CDR3 DNA: TGTGCCAGCAGCTTGGTTACCGGGACAGGGGTGGGCTACACCTTC
CDR3 protein: CASSLVTGTGVGYTF

D gene: TRBD2
V gene: TRBV5-4
clone size: .
J gene: TRBJ2-7
CDR3 DNA: TGTGCCAGCAGCTTTCGTAGCGGGGGGAATTCCTACGAGCAGTACTTC
CDR3 protein: CASSFRSGGNSYEQYF

D gene: TRBD1
V gene: TRBV5-6
clone size: .
J gene: TRBJ1-1
CDR3 DNA: TGTGCCAGCAGCCCGATTGGACAGGGGGTAAACACTGAAGCTTTCTTT
CDR3 protein: CASSPIGQGVNTEAFF

D gene: .
V gene: TRBV19
clone size: .
J gene: TRBJ2-6
CDR3 DNA: TGTGCCAGTACCAACGGGGAGGCTGGGGCCAACGTCCTGACTTTC
CDR3 protein: CASTNGEAGANVLTF

D gene: .
V gene: TRBV5-4
clone size: .
J gene: TRBJ2-5
CDR3 DNA: TGTGCCAGCAGCTTCGGGGGAACCCCTCAAGAGACCCAGTACTTC
CDR3 protein: CASSFGGTPQETQYF

D gene: TRBD2
V gene: TRBV28
clone size: .
J gene: TRBJ2-7
CDR3 DNA: TGTGCCAGCACCGCCTGGGCTAGCGGGTCCGGGAGTAGCTCCTACGAGCAGTACTTC
CDR3 protein: CASTAWASGSGSSSYEQYF

D gene: .
V gene: TRBV7-2
clone size: once
J gene: TRBJ2-1
CDR3 DNA: TGTGCCAGCAGCTTAGGGGGGGCGGCAAAAAATGAGCAGTTCTTC
CDR3 protein: CASSLGGAAKNEQFF

D gene: .
V gene: TRBV5-4
clone size: .
J gene: TRBJ1-2
CDR3 DNA: TGTGCCAGCAGCCCTGCTGGACAAGCCTATGGCTACACCTTC
CDR3 protein: CASSPAGQAYGYTF

D gene: .
V gene: TRBV19
clone size: .
J gene: TRBJ2-3
CDR3 DNA: TGTGCCAGTAGTATGGGTGGGGGCCTCACAGATACGCAGTATTTT
CDR3 protein: CASSMGGGLTDTQYF

D gene: TRBD1
V gene: TRBV5-1
clone size: .
J gene: TRBJ2-3
CDR3 DNA: TGCGCCAGCAGACCAGCCCAGGGGGCATCAAGCACAGATACGCAGTATTTT
CDR3 protein: CASRPAQGASSTDTQYF

D gene: .
V gene: TRBV28
clone size: .
J gene: TRBJ1-4
CDR3 DNA: TGTGCCAGCCGCCTAGACGGAAAACTGTTTTTT
CDR3 protein: CASRLDGKLFF

D gene: .
V gene: TRBV5-1
clone size: few
J gene: TRBJ1-4
CDR3 DNA: TGCGCCAGCAGCTTGGCCGGGACATACGAAAAACTGTTTTTT
CDR3 protein: CASSLAGTYEKLFF

D gene: TRBD2
V gene: TRBV19
clone size: .
J gene: TRBJ2-5
CDR3 DNA: TGTGCCAGTAGCTCCGACGGCGGGAGGGCTGAGGAGACCCAGTACTTC
CDR3 protein: CASSSDGGRAEETQYF

D gene: .
V gene: TRBV5-1
clone size: .
J gene: TRBJ1-2
CDR3 DNA: TGCGCCAGCAGCTTGGGGGTGGTTCTCGGAGCTAACTATGGCTACACCTTC
CDR3 protein: CASSLGVVLGANYGYTF

D gene: TRBD1
V gene: TRBV11-2
clone size: .
J gene: TRBJ1-6
CDR3 DNA: TGTGCCAGCAGCGAGAGGGGGCCTAATAATTCACCCCTCCACTTT
CDR3 protein: CASSERGPNNSPLHF

D gene: .
V gene: TRBV18
clone size: .
J gene: TRBJ2-7
CDR3 DNA: TGTGCCAGCTCACCACCGAGTGGGCAGATCTACGAGCAGTACTTC
CDR3 protein: CASSPPSGQIYEQYF

D gene: .
V gene: TRBV19
clone size: .
J gene: TRBJ2-7
CDR3 DNA: TGTGCCAGTAGTCCGAGTATTATCCTTACCTACGAGCAGTACTTC
CDR3 protein: CASSPSIILTYEQYF

D gene: .
V gene: TRBV28
clone size: .
J gene: TRBJ2-5
CDR3 DNA: TGTGCCAGCAGTCCCTCTGGGGTGGGGGAGACCCAGTACTTC
CDR3 protein: CASSPSGVGETQYF

D gene: .
V gene: TRBV5-6
clone size: few
J gene: TRBJ2-2
CDR3 DNA: TGTGCCAGCAGCCCCTACATGGGGCCCGGGGAGCTGTTTTTT
CDR3 protein: CASSPYMGPGELFF

D gene: TRBD2
V gene: TRBV5-4
clone size: .
J gene: TRBJ2-2
CDR3 DNA: TGTGCCAGCAGCTTGGCGGGGCTAGCGGGGACGACCGGGGAGCTGTTTTTT
CDR3 protein: CASSLAGLAGTTGELFF